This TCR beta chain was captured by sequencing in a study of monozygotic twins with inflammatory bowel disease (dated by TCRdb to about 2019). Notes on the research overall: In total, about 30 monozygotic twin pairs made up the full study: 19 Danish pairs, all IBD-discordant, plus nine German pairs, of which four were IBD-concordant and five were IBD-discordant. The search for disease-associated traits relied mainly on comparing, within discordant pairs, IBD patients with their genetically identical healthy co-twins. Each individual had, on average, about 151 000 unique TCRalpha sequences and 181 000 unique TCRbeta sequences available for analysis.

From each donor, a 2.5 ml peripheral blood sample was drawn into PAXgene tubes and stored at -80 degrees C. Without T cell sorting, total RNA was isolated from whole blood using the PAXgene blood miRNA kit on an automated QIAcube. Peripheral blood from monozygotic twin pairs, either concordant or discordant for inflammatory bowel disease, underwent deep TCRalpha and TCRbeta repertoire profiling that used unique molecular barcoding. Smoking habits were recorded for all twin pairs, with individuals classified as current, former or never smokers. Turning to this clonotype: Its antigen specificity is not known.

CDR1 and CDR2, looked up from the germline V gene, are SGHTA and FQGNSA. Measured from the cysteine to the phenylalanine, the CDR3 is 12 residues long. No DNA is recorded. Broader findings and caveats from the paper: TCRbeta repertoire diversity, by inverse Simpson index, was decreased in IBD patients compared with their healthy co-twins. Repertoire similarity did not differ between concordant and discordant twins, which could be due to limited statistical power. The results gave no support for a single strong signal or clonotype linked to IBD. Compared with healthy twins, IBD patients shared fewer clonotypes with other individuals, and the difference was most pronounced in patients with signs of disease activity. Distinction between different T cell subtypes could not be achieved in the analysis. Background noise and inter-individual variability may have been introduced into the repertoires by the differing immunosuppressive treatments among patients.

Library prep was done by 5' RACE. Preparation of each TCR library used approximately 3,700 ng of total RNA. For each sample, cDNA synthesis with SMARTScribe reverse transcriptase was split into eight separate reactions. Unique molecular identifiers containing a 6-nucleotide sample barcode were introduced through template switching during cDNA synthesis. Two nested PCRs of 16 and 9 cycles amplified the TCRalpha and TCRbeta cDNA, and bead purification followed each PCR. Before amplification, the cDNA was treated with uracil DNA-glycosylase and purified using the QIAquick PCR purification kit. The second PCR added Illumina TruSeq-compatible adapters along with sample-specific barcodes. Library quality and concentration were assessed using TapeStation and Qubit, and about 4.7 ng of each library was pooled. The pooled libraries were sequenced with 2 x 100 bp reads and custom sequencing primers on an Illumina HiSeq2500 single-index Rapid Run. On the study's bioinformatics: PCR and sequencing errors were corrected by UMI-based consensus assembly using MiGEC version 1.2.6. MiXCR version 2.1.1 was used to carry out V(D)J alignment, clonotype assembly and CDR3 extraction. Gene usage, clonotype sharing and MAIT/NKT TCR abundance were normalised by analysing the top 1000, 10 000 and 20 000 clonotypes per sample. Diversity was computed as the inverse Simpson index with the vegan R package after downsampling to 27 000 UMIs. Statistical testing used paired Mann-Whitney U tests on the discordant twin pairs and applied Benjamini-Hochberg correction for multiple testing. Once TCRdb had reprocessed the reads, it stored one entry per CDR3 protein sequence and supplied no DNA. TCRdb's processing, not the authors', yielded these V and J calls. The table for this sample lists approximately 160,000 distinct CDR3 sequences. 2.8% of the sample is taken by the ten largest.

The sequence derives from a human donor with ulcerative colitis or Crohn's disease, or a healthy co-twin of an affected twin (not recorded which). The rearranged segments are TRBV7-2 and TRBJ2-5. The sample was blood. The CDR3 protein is CASSLNWETQYF.